One TCR beta chain is described in this entry. CDR3 length: 14 amino acids. The germline V gene has CDR1 GTSNPN and CDR2 SVGIG (reference sequence). The entry originates in a study of T cell changes during pregnancy in multiple sclerosis. Repertoires were generated with immunoSEQ multiplex PCR, while TCRdb's copy carries only in-frame clones and drops some. Of tens of thousands of clones listed, around 90% are singletons. The receptor was derived from a female donor in good health, enrolled as a control in a pregnancy study. The gene calls are TRBV30 and TRBJ2-7; 9 nucleotides line up with TRBD1. This material consisted of peripheral blood, taken in the first trimester of pregnancy. The CDR3 DNA follows: TGTGCATCTAACCGGGACAGGGTTGATTACGAGCAGTACTTC. This translates into CASNRDRVDYEQYF.